Each of the 3 T cell receptor beta chains below was sequenced from the same sample in a study of blood T cell repertoires in COVID-19. Generated by immunoSEQ multiplex PCR, the TCRdb table keeps only in-frame clones and is missing some. The profile shows under 250,000 clones, more than 75% of them singletons. The sample taken for sequencing was peripheral blood. These TCRs come from a man aged 45-65 years with COVID-19, enrolled during active disease.

V and J are TRBV18 and TRBJ1-1; no reliable D call. The CDR3 extends over 15 amino acids. Germline lookup yields CDR1 KGHSH and CDR2 LQKENI. With 0 bases removed from V and 0 bases from J, the gap between germline ends came to 8 bases. The CDR3, as DNA: TGTGCCAGCTCACCACCGAGCCCGATGAACACTGAAGCTTTCTTT. It is translated as CASSPPSPMNTEAFF.

The chain joins TRBV7-6 to TRBJ1-4; 7 nucleotides line up with TRBD1. Germline loops: CDR1 SGHVS, CDR2 FNYEAQ. The CDR3 is 20 residues long. Unmatched junction bases numbered 14, after V lost 1 base and J lost 0 bases. The CDR3 DNA reads TGTGCCAGCAGCTTAGAGGGGACAGCTCAGGGACCAGCAACTAATGAAAAACTGTTTTTT. Translating gives CASSLEGTAQGPATNEKLFF. The variable domain in full, completed from reference TRBV7-6 and TRBJ1-4, reads GAGVSQSPRYKVTKRGQDVALRCDPISGHVSLYWYRQALGQGPEFLTYFNYEAQQDKSGLPNDRFSAERPEGSISTLTIQRTEQRDSAMYRCASSLEGTAQGPATNEKLFFGSGTQLSVL.

In DNA, the CDR3 is TGTGCCACCAGCAGGGGGACAGGGAAAAGGGATGAGCAGTTCTTC. Translated: CATSRGTGKRDEQFF. The rearrangement uses TRBV15 and TRBJ2-1; 9 bases fit TRBD1. The length of the CDR3 is 15 residues. Germline V gene lookup returns CDR1 LNHNV and CDR2 YYDKDF (reference sequence). J lost 8 bases, V lost 3 bases, and 8 bases had no gene match.